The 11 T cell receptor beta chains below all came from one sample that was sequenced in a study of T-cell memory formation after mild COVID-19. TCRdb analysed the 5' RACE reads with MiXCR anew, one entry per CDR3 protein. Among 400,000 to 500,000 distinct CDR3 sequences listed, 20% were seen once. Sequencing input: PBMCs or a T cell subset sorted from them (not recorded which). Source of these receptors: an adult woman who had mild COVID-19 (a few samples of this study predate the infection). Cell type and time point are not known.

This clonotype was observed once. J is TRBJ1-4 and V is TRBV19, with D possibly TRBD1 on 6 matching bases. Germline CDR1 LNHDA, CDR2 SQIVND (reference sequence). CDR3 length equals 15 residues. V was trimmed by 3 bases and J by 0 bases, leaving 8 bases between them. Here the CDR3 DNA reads TGTGCCAGTAGTATGCAGGGGTCAACTAATGAAAAACTGTTTTTT. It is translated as CASSMQGSTNEKLFF.

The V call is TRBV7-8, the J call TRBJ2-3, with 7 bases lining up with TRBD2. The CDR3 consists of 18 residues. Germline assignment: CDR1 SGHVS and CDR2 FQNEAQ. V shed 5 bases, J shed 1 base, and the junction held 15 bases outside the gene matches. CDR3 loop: CASSTPRVRESGTDTQYF. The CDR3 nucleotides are TGTGCCAGCAGCACCCCACGAGTGCGGGAGTCTGGCACAGATACGCAGTATTTT. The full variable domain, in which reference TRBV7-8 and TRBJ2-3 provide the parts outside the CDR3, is GAGVSQSPRYKVAKRGQDVALRCDPISGHVSLFWYQQALGQGPEFLTYFQNEAQLDKSGLPSDRFFAERPEGSVSTLKIQRTQQEDSAVYLCASSTPRVRESGTDTQYFGPGTRLTVL.

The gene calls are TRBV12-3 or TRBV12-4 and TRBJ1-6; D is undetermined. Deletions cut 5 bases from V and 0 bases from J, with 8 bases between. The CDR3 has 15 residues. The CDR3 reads CASSPLPSYNSPLHF. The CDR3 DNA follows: TGTGCCAGCAGTCCATTGCCCTCCTATAATTCACCCCTCCACTTT.

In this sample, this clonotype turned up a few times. The CDR3 loop is CASSSRQLNTEAFF. In DNA, the CDR3 is TGTGCCAGCAGCTCCAGACAGTTGAACACTGAAGCTTTCTTT. The chain employs TRBV13 and TRBJ1-1, with a weak D call TRBD1 (5 bases). Trimming stripped 4 bases from V and 0 bases from J, with 9 bases between. Germline CDR1 PRHDT, CDR2 FYEKMQ (reference sequence). This CDR3 comprises 14 residues.

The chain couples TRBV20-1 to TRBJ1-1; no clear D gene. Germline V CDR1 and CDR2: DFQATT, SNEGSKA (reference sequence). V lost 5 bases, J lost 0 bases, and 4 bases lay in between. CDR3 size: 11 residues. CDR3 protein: CSAPLNTEAFF. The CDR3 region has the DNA TGCAGTGCTCCCCTGAACACTGAAGCTTTCTTT.

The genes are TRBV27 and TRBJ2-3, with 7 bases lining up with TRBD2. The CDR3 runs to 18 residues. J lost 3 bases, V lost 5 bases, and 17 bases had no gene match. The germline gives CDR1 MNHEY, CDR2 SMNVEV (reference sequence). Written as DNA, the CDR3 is TGTGCCAGCAGTCCACAGCGCGGAACTAGCGATTATACAGATACGCAGTATTTT. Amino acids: CASSPQRGTSDYTDTQYF.

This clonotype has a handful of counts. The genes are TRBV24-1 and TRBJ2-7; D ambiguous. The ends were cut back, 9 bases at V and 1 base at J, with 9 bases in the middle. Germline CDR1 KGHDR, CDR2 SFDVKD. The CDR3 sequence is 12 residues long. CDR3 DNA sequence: TGTGCCACCCAAGGGCAGTCCTACGAGCAGTACTTC. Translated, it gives CATQGQSYEQYF.

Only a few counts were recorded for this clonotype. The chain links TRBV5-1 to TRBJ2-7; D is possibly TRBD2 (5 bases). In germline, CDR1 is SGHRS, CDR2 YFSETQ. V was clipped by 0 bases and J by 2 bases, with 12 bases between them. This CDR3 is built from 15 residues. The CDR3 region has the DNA TGCGCCAGCAGCTTGGAGTCCACAGCGGCCTACGAGCAGTACTTC. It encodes CASSLESTAAYEQYF.

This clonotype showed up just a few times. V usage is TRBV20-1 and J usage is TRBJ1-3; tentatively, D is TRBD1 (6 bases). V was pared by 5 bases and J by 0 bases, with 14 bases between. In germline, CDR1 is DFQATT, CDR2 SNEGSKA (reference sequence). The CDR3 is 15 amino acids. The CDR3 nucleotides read TGCAGTGCTCCTGGACAGCCTACCTCTGGAAACACCATATATTTT. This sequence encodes CSAPGQPTSGNTIYF.

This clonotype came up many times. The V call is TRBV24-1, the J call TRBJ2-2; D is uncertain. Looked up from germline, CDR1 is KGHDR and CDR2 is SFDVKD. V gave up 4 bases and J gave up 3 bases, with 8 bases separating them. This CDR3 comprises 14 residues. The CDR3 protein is CATSEPIDTGELFF. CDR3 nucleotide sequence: TGTGCCACCAGTGAACCTATTGACACCGGGGAGCTGTTTTTT.

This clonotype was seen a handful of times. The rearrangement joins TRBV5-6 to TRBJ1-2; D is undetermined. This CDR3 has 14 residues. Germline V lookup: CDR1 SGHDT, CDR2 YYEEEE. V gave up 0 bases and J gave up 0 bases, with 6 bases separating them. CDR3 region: CASSLGTSNYGYTF. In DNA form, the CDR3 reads TGTGCCAGCAGCTTGGGGACCTCTAACTATGGCTACACCTTC.